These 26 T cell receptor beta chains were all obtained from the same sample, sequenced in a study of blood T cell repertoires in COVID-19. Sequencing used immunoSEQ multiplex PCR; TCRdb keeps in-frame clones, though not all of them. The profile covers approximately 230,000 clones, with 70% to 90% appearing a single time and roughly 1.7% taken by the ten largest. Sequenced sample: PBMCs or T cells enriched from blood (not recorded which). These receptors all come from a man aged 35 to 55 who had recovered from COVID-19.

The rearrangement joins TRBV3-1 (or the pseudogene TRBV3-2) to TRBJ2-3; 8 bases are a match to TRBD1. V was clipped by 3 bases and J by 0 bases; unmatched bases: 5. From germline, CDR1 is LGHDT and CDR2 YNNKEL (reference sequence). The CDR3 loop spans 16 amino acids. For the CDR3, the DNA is TGTGCCAGCAGCCAGGTGACAGGGGCTAGCACAGATACGCAGTATTTT. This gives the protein CASSQVTGASTDTQYF.

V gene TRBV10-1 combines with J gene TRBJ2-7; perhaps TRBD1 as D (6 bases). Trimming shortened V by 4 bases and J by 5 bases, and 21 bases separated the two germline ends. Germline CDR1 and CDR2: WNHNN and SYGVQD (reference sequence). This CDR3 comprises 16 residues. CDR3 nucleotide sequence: TGCGCCAGCAGTGTTTGCCGGGACAAGGTGACCCACGAGCAGTACTTC. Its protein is CASSVCRDKVTHEQYF.

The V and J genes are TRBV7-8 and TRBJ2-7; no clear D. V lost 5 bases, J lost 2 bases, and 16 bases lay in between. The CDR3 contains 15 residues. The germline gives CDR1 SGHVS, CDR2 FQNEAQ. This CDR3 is CASSPPRAHPYEQYF. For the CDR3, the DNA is TGTGCCAGCAGCCCACCGCGCGCGCACCCCTACGAGCAGTACTTC.

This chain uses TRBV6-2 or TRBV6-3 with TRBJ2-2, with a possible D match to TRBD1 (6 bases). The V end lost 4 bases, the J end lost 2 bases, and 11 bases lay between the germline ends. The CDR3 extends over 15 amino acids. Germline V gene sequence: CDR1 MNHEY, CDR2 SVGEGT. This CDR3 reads CASSLLGHNTGELFF. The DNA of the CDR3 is TGTGCCAGCAGTTTACTGGGACACAACACCGGGGAGCTGTTTTTT.

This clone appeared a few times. The CDR3 sequence: CASSSQGNTEAFF. The CDR3 nucleotides read TGTGCCAGCAGCTCACAGGGTAACACTGAAGCTTTCTTT. The V and J genes are TRBV7-9 and TRBJ1-1; TRBD1 might be the D (6 bases). CDR1 SEHNR and CDR2 FQNEAQ come from the germline V gene (reference sequence). V lost 4 bases and J lost 2, with 8 bases in between. The CDR3 is 13 amino acids. Together with reference TRBV7-9 and TRBJ1-1, the CDR3 gives the full variable domain: DTGVSQNPRHKITKRGQNVTFRCDPISEHNRLYWYRQTLGQGPEFLTYFQNEAQLEKSRLLSDRFSAERPKGSFSTLEIQRTEQGDSAMYLCASSSQGNTEAFFGQGTRLTVV.

The CDR3 bases are TGTGCCAGCAGCGTAGAAGCTAGCGGGAGGTCAGATACGCAGTATTTT. This gives the protein CASSVEASGRSDTQYF. V usage is TRBV9 and J usage is TRBJ2-3; TRBD2 aligns across 11 bases. Germline V gene data show CDR1 as SGDLS and CDR2 as YYNGEE. V was clipped by 0 bases and J by 4 bases; unmatched bases: 4. The CDR3 runs to 16 residues.

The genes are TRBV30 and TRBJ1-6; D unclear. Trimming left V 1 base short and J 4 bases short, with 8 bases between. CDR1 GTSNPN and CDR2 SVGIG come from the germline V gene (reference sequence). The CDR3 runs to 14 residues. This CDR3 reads CAWSERRYNSPLHF. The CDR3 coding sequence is TGTGCCTGGAGTGAACGCAGATATAATTCACCCCTCCACTTT.

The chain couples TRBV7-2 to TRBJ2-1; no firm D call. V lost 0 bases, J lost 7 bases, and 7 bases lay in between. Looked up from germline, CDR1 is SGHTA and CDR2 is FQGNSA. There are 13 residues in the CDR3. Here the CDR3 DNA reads TGTGCCAGCAGCTTAGCACTCATAAATGAGCAGTTCTTC. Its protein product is CASSLALINEQFF.

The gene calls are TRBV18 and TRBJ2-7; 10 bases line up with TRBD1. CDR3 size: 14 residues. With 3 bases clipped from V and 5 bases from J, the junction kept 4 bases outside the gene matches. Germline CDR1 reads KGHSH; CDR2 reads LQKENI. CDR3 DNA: TGTGCCAGCTCACCCGGGACAGGGGAGAACGAGCAGTACTTC. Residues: CASSPGTGENEQYF.

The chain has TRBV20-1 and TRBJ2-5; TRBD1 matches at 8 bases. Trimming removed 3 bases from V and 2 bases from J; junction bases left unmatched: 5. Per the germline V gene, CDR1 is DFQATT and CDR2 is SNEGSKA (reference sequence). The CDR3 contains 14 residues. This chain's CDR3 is CSASGRGRQETQYF. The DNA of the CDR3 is TGCAGTGCTAGTGGCAGGGGGCGGCAAGAGACCCAGTACTTC.

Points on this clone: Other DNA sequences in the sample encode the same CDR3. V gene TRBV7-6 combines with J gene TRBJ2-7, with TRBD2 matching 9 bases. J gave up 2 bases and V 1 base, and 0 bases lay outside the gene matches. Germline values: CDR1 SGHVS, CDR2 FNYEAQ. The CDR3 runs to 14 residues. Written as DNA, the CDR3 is TGTGCCAGCAGCTTAGGCGGGGGGGCCTACGAGCAGTACTTC. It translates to CASSLGGGAYEQYF.

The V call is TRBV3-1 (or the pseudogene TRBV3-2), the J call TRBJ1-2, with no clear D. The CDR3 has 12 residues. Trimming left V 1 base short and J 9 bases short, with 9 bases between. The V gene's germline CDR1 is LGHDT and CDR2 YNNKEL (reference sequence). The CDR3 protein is CASSQGGGSYTF. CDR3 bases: TGTGCCAGCAGCCAAGGGGGAGGGAGCTACACCTTC.

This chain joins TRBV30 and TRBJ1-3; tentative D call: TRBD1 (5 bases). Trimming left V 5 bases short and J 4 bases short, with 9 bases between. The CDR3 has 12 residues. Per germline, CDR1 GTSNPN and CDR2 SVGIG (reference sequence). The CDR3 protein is CAWARTGNTIYF. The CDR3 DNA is TGTGCCTGGGCTCGGACAGGAAACACCATATATTTT.

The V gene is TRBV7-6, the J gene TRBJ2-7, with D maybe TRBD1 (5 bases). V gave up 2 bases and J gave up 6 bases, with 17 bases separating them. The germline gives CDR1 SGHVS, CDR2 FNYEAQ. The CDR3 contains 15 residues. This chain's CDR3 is CASSLNLGAAGEQYF. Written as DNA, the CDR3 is TGTGCCAGCAGCTTAAATCTAGGGGCGGCTGGCGAGCAGTACTTC.

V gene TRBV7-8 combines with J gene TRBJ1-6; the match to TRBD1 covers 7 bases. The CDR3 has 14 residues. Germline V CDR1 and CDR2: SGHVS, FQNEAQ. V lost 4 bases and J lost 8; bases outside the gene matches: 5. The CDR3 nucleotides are TGTGCCAGCAGCTACAGGGGTATCGATTCACCCCTCCACTTT. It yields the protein CASSYRGIDSPLHF.

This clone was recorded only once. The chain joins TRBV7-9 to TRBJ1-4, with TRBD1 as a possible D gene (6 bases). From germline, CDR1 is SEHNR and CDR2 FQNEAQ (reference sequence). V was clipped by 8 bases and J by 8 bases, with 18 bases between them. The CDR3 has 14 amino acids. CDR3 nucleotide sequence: TGTGCCAGCGGGGGTCACACAGGGACAGAAAAACTGTTTTTT. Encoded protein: CASGGHTGTEKLFF.

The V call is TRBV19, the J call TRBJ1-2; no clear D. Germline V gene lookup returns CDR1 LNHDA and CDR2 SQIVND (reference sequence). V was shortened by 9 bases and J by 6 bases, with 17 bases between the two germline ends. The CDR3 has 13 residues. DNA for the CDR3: TGTGCCAGCCAGTGGGAGGGTTTTCATGGCTACACCTTC. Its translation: CASQWEGFHGYTF.

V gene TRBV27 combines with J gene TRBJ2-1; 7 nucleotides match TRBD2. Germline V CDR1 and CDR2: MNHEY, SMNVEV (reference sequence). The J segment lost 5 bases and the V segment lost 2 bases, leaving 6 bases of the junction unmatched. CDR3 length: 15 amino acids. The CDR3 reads CASSLMREIHNEQFF. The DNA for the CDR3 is TGTGCCAGCAGTTTAATGCGGGAGATTCACAATGAGCAGTTCTTC.

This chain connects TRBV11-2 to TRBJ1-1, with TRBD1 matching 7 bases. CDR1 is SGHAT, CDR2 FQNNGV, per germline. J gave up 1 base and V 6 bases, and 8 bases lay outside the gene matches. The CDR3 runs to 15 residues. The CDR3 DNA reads TGTGCCAGCAGTAGGGGGCAGTCGGCGAACACTGAAGCTTTCTTT. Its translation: CASSRGQSANTEAFF.

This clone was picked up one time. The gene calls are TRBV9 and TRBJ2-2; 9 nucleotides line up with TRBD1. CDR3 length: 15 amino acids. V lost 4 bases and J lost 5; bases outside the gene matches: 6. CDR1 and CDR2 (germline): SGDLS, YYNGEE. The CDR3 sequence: CASSTQGAGTGELFF. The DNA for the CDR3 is TGTGCCAGCAGCACACAGGGGGCAGGGACCGGGGAGCTGTTTTTT.

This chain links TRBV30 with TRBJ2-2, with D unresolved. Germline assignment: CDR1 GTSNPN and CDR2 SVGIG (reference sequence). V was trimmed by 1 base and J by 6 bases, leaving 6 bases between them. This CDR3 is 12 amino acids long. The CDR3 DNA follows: TGTGCCTGGAGTGCAGTCGCCGGGGAGCTGTTTTTT. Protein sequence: CAWSAVAGELFF.

The CDR3 DNA reads TGTGCCAGCAGCCAAGACCCGGCCAGGGCGGGGTACGAGCAGTACTTC. This translates into CASSQDPARAGYEQYF. The chain recombines TRBV3-1 (or the pseudogene TRBV3-2) with TRBJ2-7; maybe TRBD2 (6 bases). The germline V and J ends were trimmed by 0 bases and 4 bases, with 16 bases remaining between them. This CDR3 is built from 16 residues. From germline, CDR1 is LGHDT and CDR2 YNNKEL (reference sequence).

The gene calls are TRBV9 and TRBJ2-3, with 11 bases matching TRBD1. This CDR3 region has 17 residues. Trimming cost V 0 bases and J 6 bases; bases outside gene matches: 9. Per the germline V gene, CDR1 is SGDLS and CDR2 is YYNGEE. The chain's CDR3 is CASSVGPGTGGLDTQYF. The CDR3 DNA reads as TGTGCCAGCAGCGTAGGACCTGGGACAGGGGGTCTCGATACGCAGTATTTT.

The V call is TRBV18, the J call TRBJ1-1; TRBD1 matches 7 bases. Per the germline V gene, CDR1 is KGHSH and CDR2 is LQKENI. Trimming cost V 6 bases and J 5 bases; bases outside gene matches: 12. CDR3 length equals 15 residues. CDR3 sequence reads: CASSLYTGVDTEAFF. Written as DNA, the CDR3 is TGTGCCAGCTCGCTTTATACAGGGGTAGATACTGAAGCTTTCTTT.

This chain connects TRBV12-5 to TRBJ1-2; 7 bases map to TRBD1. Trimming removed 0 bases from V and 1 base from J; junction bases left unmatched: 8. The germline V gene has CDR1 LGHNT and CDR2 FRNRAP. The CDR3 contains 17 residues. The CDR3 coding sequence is TGTGCTAGTGGTTTGGTTCCGGGACAGCTAAGTAACTATGGCTACACCTTC. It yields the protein CASGLVPGQLSNYGYTF.

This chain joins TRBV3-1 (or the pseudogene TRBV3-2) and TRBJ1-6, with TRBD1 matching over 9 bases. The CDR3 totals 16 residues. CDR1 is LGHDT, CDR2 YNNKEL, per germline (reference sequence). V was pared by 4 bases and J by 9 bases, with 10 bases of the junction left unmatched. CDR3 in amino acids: CASSLGTGKFGSPLHF. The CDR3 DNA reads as TGTGCCAGCAGCCTAGGGACAGGGAAGTTTGGTTCACCCCTCCACTTT.